These T cell receptor beta chains were read from a single sample in a study of blood T cell repertoires in COVID-19. Here immunoSEQ multiplex PCR was the method, and the copy in TCRdb shows in-frame clones only, minus some. The repertoire has 200,000 to 300,000 clones, roughly 89% of them found once; the top ten carry 4%. The sequencing sample was made of PBMCs or T cells enriched from blood (not recorded which). These receptor sequences come from a woman aged 25 to 39 with acute COVID-19. CDR3s include the opening cysteine and the closing phenylalanine or tryptophan. The order of the fields is J gene, D gene, V gene, clone size, CDR3 DNA, CDR3 protein. The D gene is left open where the match is weak. Size is omitted from some rows. Given values are once, few, many or a class for expanded clones.

TRBJ1-1 | . | TRBV7-9 | . | TGTGCCAGCAGCTTACTACAGGGGAACACTGAAGCTTTCTTT | CASSLLQGNTEAFF
TRBJ1-2 | TRBD1 | TRBV7-2 | . | TGTGCCAGCAGCTTAGGACAGGGGCTAGTTTATGGCTACACCTTC | CASSLGQGLVYGYTF
TRBJ1-6 | . | TRBV11-3 | . | TGTGCCAGCAGCTTAGAAGGAGGAGGGAATTCACCCCTCCACTTT | CASSLEGGGNSPLHF
TRBJ1-3 | . | TRBV7-9 | . | TGTGCCAGCAGCAAAGAACAGCTCTCTGGAAACACCATATATTTT | CASSKEQLSGNTIYF
TRBJ1-2 | . | TRBV15 | . | TGTGCCACCAGCAGAGATGACAGGCCCTGGCAGGGCTACACCTTC | CATSRDDRPWQGYTF
TRBJ2-7 | . | TRBV2 | . | TGTGCCAGCAGTTCGAGGGGGCCCGGGGGCTACGAGCAGTACTTC | CASSSRGPGGYEQYF
TRBJ2-5 | TRBD2 | TRBV5-1 | . | TGCGCCAGCAGCTTGGTCACTAGCGGGGGTCAAGAGACCCAGTACTTC | CASSLVTSGGQETQYF
TRBJ1-1 | . | TRBV2 | . | TGTGCCAGCAGAATCCGGGACACCAAAGCTTTCTTT | CASRIRDTKAFF
TRBJ2-6 | . | TRBV4-1 | . | TGCGCCAGCAGCCAAACCGGACAGTTCTCTGGGGCCAACGTCCTGACTTTC | CASSQTGQFSGANVLTF
TRBJ1-2 | . | TRBV20-1 | . | TGCAGTGCTAGTCCCTCTTCGGAGAATGGCTACACCTTC | CSASPSSENGYTF
TRBJ2-5 | . | TRBV5-1 | . | TGCGCCAGCAGCCCACGACCCAGGGGGAGGCAAGAGACCCAGTACTTC | CASSPRPRGRQETQYF
TRBJ2-7 | . | TRBV19 | few | TGTGCCAGTAGTATGGCGGGACGAAGAGACTACGAGCAGTACTTC | CASSMAGRRDYEQYF
TRBJ1-2 | . | TRBV4-3 | . | TGCGCCAGCAGCCAAGAATGGTCCCCCGGGCCAGGGGCGGACTATGGCTACACCTTC | CASSQEWSPGPGADYGYTF
TRBJ1-2 | . | TRBV4-1 | . | TGCGCCAGCAGCCTTTTCATGTATGGCTACACCTTC | CASSLFMYGYTF